This T cell receptor beta chain was found in a study of T cells after posttransplantation cyclophosphamide. Unmatched junction bases numbered 4, after V lost 4 bases and J lost 5 bases. There are 13 residues in the CDR3. Germline-derived CDR1 and CDR2 are SNHLY and FYNNEI. Profiling relied on immunoSEQ multiplex PCR, and the TCRdb table lists in-frame clones only, not all of them. In the table there are a few thousand clones, 85% to 95% of which are singletons. This chain uses TRBV2 with TRBJ2-7, with 8 bases that match TRBD2. The sample comprised CD4+ T cells sorted from bone marrow. The sequence was obtained from a woman aged 55-70 years in good health, CMV-negative, and a related stem cell transplant donor. CDR3 amino acids: CASSVRGDHEQYV. DNA for the CDR3: TGTGCCAGCAGTGTGCGGGGGGACCACGAGCAGTACGTC.